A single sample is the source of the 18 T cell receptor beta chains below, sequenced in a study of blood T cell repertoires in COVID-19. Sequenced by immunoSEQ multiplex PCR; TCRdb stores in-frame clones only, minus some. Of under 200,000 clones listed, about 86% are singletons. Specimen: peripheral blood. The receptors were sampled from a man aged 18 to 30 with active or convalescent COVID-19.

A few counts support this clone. CDR3 residues: CASSLGTVEDQPQHF. CDR3 coding DNA: TGTGCCAGCAGTCTAGGGACAGTGGAGGATCAGCCCCAGCATTTT. The chain joins TRBV28 to TRBJ1-5, with 7 bases matching TRBD1. The germline V gene has CDR1 MDHEN and CDR2 SYDVKM. The CDR3 sequence is 15 residues long. The junction had 9 bases not matched to a gene; V was cut back by 5 bases and J by 5 bases.

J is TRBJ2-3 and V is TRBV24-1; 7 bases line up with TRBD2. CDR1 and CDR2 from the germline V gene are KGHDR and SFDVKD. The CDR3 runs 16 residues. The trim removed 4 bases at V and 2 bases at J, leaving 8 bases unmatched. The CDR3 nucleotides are TGTGCCACCAGTGACCCCGGGACTACCCTCACAGATACGCAGTATTTT. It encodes CATSDPGTTLTDTQYF.

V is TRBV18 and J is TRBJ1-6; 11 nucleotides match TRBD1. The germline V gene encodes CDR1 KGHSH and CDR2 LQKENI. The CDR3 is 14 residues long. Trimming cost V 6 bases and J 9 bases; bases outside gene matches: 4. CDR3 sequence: CASSSGTGGSPLHF. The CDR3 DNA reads TGTGCCAGCTCTTCAGGGACAGGGGGTTCACCCCTCCACTTT. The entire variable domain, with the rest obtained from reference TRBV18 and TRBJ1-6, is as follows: NAGVMQNPRHLVRRRGQEARLRCSPMKGHSHVYWYRQLPEEGLKFMVYLQKENIIDESGMPKERFSAEFPKEGPSILRIQQVVRGDSAAYFCASSSGTGGSPLHFGNGTRLTVT.

The CDR3 region is CASSLDRGLYNEQFF. The CDR3 nucleotides read TGTGCCAGTAGCCTAGACAGGGGGCTATACAATGAGCAGTTCTTC. The chain joins TRBV19 to TRBJ2-1, with 10 bases that match TRBD1. Germline V gives CDR1 LNHDA, CDR2 SQIVND (reference sequence). The CDR3 loop spans 15 amino acids. Germline trimming cut 6 bases from V and 4 bases from J; bases unmatched to any gene: 6. The full variable domain, rest sourced from reference TRBV19 and TRBJ2-1, is DGGITQSPKYLFRKEGQNVTLSCEQNLNHDAMYWYRQDPGQGLRLIYYSQIVNDFQKGDIAEGYSVSREKKESFPLTVTSAQKNPTAFYLCASSLDRGLYNEQFFGPGTRLTVL.

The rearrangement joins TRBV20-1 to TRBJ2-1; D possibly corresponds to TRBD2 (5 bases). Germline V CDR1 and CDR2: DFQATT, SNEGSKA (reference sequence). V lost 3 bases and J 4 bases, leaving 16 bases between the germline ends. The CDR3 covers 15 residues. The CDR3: CSASSDLRAYNEQFF. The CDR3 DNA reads TGCAGTGCTAGTTCGGACTTGAGAGCTTACAATGAGCAGTTCTTC.

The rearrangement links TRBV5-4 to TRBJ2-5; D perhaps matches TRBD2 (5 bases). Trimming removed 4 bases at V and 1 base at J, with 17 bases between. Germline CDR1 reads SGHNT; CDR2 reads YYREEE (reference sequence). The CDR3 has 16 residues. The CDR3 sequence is CASSPRVGLSQETQYF. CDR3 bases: TGTGCCAGCAGCCCGAGGGTCGGCCTGAGCCAAGAGACCCAGTACTTC.

CDR3 residues: CASSLGPTNQPQHF. CDR3 DNA: TGCGCCAGCAGCCTGGGGCCCACCAATCAGCCCCAGCATTTT. The chain employs TRBV5-1 and TRBJ1-5, with D perhaps TRBD1 (5 bases). V was shortened by 4 bases and J by 3 bases, with 11 bases between the two germline ends. The CDR3 contains 14 residues. The germline V gene encodes CDR1 SGHRS and CDR2 YFSETQ.

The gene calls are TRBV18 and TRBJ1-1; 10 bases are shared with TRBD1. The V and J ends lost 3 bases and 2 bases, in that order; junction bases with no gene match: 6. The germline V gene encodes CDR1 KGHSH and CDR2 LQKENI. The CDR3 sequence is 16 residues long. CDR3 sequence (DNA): TGTGCCAGCTCACCGACGGACAGGGGGATTAACACTGAAGCTTTCTTT. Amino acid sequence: CASSPTDRGINTEAFF. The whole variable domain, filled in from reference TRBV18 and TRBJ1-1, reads NAGVMQNPRHLVRRRGQEARLRCSPMKGHSHVYWYRQLPEEGLKFMVYLQKENIIDESGMPKERFSAEFPKEGPSILRIQQVVRGDSAAYFCASSPTDRGINTEAFFGQGTRLTVV.

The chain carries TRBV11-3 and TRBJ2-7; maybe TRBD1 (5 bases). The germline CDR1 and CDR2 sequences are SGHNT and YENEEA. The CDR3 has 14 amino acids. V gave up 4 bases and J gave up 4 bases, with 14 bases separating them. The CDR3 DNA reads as TGTGCCAGCAGCTCGTCGGACATCACTTACGAGCAGTACTTC. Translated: CASSSSDITYEQYF.

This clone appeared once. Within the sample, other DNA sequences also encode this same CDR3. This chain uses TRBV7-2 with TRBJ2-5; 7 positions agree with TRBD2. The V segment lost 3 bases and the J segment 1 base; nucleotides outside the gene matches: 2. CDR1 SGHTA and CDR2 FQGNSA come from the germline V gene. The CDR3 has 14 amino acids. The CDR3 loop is CASSFQRGQETQYF. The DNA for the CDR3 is TGTGCCAGCAGCTTCCAGCGGGGCCAAGAGACCCAGTACTTC.

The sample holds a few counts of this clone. CDR3 bases: TGTGCCAGCAGCGTAGCTGAGGCGGGCTTCTACGAGCAGTACTTC. Protein: CASSVAEAGFYEQYF. The chain links TRBV9 to TRBJ2-7, with D perhaps TRBD2 (5 bases). The CDR3 covers 15 residues. The germline gives CDR1 SGDLS, CDR2 YYNGEE. V gave up 0 bases and J gave up 3 bases, with 13 bases separating them.

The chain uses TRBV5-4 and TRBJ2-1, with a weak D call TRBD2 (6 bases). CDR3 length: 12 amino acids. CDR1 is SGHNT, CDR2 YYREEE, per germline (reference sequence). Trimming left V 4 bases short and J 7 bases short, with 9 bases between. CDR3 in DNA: TGTGCCAGCAGCCCGGCGGGGAATGAGCAGTTCTTC. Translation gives CASSPAGNEQFF.

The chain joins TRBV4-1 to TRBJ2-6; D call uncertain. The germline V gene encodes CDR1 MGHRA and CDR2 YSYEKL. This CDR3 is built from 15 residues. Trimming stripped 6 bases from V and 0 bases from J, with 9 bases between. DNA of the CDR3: TGCGCCAGCAGTTACAGTCGCTCTGGGGCCAACGTCCTGACTTTC. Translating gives CASSYSRSGANVLTF.

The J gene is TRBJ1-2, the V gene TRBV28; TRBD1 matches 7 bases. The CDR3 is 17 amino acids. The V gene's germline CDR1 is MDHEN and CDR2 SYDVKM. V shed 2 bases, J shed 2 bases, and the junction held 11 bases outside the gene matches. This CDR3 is CASSLPGTGQDNYGYTF. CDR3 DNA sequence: TGTGCCAGCAGTTTACCGGGGACCGGACAGGACAACTATGGCTACACCTTC.

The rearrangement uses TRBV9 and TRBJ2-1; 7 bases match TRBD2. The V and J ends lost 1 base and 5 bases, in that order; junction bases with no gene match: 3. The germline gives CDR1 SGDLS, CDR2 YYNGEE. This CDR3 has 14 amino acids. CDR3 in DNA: TGTGCCAGCAGCGTACGGGGGGAGAACAATGAGCAGTTCTTC. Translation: CASSVRGENNEQFF.

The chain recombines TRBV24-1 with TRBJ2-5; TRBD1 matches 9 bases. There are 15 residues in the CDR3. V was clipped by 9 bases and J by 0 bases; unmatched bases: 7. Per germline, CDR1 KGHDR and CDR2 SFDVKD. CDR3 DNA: TGTGCCACCGCACCGACAGGGGGATACCAAGAGACCCAGTACTTC. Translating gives CATAPTGGYQETQYF.

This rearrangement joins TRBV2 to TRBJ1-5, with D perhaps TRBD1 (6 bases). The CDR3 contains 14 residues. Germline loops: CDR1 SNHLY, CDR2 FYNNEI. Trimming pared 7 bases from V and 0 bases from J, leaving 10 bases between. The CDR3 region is CASNDRYSNQPQHF. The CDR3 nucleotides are TGTGCCAGCAACGACAGGTATAGCAATCAGCCCCAGCATTTT.

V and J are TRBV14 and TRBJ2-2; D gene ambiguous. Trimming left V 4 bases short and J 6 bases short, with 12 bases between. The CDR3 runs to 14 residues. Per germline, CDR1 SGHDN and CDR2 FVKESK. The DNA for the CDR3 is TGTGCCAGCAGCCCCTTTAGAGCCTCCGGGGAGCTGTTTTTT. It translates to CASSPFRASGELFF.